The rows below give T cell receptor beta chains drawn from one sample of a study of TIL therapy for anti-PD-1-resistant metastatic lung cancer. Sequencing used immunoSEQ multiplex PCR; TCRdb keeps in-frame clones, though not all of them. The table has approximately 47,000 clones, 70% to 90% seen once. Sequencing used blood, obtained at baseline. These receptors came from a person aged 25-79 years with non-small cell lung cancer. Each CDR3 is given with its conserved first and last residue. The order of the fields is J gene, V gene, CDR3 protein.

TRBJ2-2 TRBV6-5 CASTRPNTGELFF
TRBJ1-2 TRBV9 CASSVGLGVGYGYTF
TRBJ2-2 TRBV11-3 CASSLSGRTGELFF
TRBJ2-5 TRBV12-3/TRBV12-4 CASKRAETQYF
TRBJ1-6 TRBV10-3 CAISDVGGSPLHF
TRBJ2-7 TRBV7-3 CASSPGGSYEQYF
TRBJ2-5 TRBV10-3 CAIRTTGGETQYF
TRBJ2-1 TRBV27 CASSFDPGYDEQFF
TRBJ2-5 TRBV12-5 CASGFGAPQETQYF
TRBJ1-4 TRBV5-6 CASSSNAGDRRQEGKLFF
TRBJ1-1 TRBV11-2 CASSRDRVSTEAFF
TRBJ2-7 TRBV6-4 CASSVPYGRTSYEQYF
TRBJ2-2 TRBV4-3 CASSQRGEGGTGELFF
TRBJ2-7 TRBV7-2 CASNSLYSYEQYF
TRBJ1-5 TRBV15 CATSNRVSNQPQHF
TRBJ2-3 TRBV2 CASSWATGTDTQYF
TRBJ1-6 TRBV2 CASSLGTGYNSPLHF
TRBJ1-3 TRBV7-8 CASSLLQTGGNTIYF
TRBJ2-4 TRBV4-3 CASSQDRGAEQGAKNIQYF
TRBJ1-3 TRBV12-5 CASGLGRNTIYF
TRBJ1-3 TRBV18 CASSPRQAGSGNTIYF
TRBJ2-5 TRBV4-1 CASSREGSGGEETQYF
TRBJ2-3 TRBV5-4 CASSWGLVLGTDTQYF
TRBJ2-5 TRBV5-6 CASSRDRQETQYF
TRBJ2-5 TRBV25-1 CASSEGLVETQYF
TRBJ1-2 TRBV6-6 CASSAGTGNVGYTF
TRBJ2-1 TRBV19 CASSRGAGASYNEQFF
TRBJ1-4 TRBV28 CASSLGEGGDEKLFF
TRBJ2-3 TRBV6-2/TRBV6-3 CASRPILAGVKDTQYF
TRBJ2-6 TRBV28 CASRPLGLSGANVLTF
TRBJ2-1 TRBV7-3 CASSSLAGDNEQFF
TRBJ2-1 TRBV7-2 CASSLASGGFLYNEQFF
TRBJ1-6 TRBV28 CASSSASLGQGNSPLHF
TRBJ2-5 TRBV2 CASSVDRGGYETQYF
TRBJ2-3 TRBV2 CASCVGADTQYF
TRBJ1-6 TRBV6-4 CASSAKGDSSSPLHF
TRBJ2-7 TRBV19 CASSNQKSPAQWEQYF
TRBJ2-5 TRBV10-2 CASKGLNLETQYF
TRBJ1-6 TRBV27 CASSPRRAISSYNSPLHF
TRBJ2-7 TRBV6-9 CASRGRASEFYEQYF
TRBJ2-1 TRBV7-9 CASSPLHNEQFF
TRBJ1-1 TRBV18 CASLPRGGNTEAFF
TRBJ1-6 TRBV30 CAWSPWDGTYNSPLHF
TRBJ2-7 TRBV10-2 CASSDRHASSYEQYF
TRBJ2-2 TRBV5-1 CASSYISGDGTGELFF
TRBJ2-7 TRBV21-1 CASSKPNPPSWQYF
TRBJ2-7 TRBV27 CASSLEWRGTHEQYF
TRBJ1-2 TRBV20-1 CSARTGGGYTF
TRBJ2-1 TRBV2 CASSERQHKIF
TRBJ2-3 TRBV10-3 CAISEPPSWGENTDTQYF
TRBJ2-1 TRBV5-6 CASSPQAGYNEQFF
TRBJ1-6 TRBV25-1 CASSELRLSYNSPLHF
TRBJ2-5 TRBV5-1 CASSRGASGGAQETQYF